Reported below is one T cell receptor (beta chain). This sample stems from a study of T-cell memory formation after mild COVID-19. Germline V CDR1 and CDR2: SGHRS, YFSETQ. Trimming removed 0 bases from V and 6 bases from J, with 12 bases in between. CDR3 length: 15 amino acids. TCRdb used MiXCR to reprocess the 5' RACE reads, holding one entry per CDR3 protein. Of around 200,000 distinct CDR3 sequences listed, approximately 10% are singletons. This sequence was found in a young man who had mild COVID-19 (a few samples of this study predate the infection). Cell type and time point are not known. The rearrangement uses TRBV5-1 and TRBJ2-2; no clear D gene. The sequenced material came from PBMCs or a T cell subset sorted from them (not recorded which). CDR3 residues: CASSLVVVVPGELFF. The CDR3 DNA reads TGCGCCAGCAGCTTGGTCGTCGTGGTCCCCGGGGAGCTGTTTTTT.